A selection of T cell receptor beta chains follows, all from one sample in a study of regulatory T cells in long-lasting Graves disease. TCRdb itself ran the multiplex PCR reads through MiXCR, one entry per CDR3 protein. The sample gives about 460,000 distinct CDR3 sequences, approximately 22% of which show up once; roughly 13% is in the top ten. Source: peripheral blood mononuclear cells (PBMCs), taken when the disease was refractory, from a patient treated with antithyroid drugs. These TCRs come from a female donor with Graves disease. Each CDR3 is given with its conserved first and last residue. Each record gives: J gene, clone size, CDR3 length, V gene, D gene, CDR3 DNA, CDR3 protein. The D gene is left open where the match is weak. The size of a clone is reported for some rows only, either as once, few or many, or as a class for expanded clones.

J: TRBJ2-7; size: many; length: 16; V: TRBV27; D: -; DNA: TGTGCCAGCAGTTTATATGTGGGGGTTGGGCACTCCGAGCAGTACTTC; CDR3: CASSLYVGVGHSEQYF
J: TRBJ2-2; size: -; length: 14; V: TRBV6-1; D: -; DNA: TGTGCCAGCAGTGAAAGTTTCCGGGACGGGGAGCTGTTTTTT; CDR3: CASSESFRDGELFF
J: TRBJ2-5; size: many; length: 17; V: TRBV6-1; D: TRBD1; DNA: TGTGCCAGCAGGTCCGACAGGGCCTATGGAAAGGGAGAGACCCAGTACTTC; CDR3: CASRSDRAYGKGETQYF
J: TRBJ2-7; size: many; length: 10; V: TRBV20-1; D: -; DNA: TGCAGTGCGGCTGGAAACGAGCAGTACTTC; CDR3: CSAAGNEQYF
J: TRBJ2-6; size: -; length: 14; V: TRBV30; D: -; DNA: TGTGCCTGGACACGGTTCTCTGGGGCCAACGTCCTGACTTTC; CDR3: CAWTRFSGANVLTF
J: TRBJ1-5; size: many; length: 15; V: TRBV28; D: -; DNA: TGTGCCAGCAGTTTAAGTCTCGTGAGCAATCAGCCCCAGCATTTT; CDR3: CASSLSLVSNQPQHF
J: TRBJ2-7; size: few; length: 13; V: TRBV2; D: TRBD1; DNA: TGTGCCAACCTGGGACAGGAAGGCTACGAGCAGTACTTC; CDR3: CANLGQEGYEQYF
J: TRBJ1-1; size: many; length: 15; V: TRBV19; D: TRBD1; DNA: TGTGCCAGTAGTGCCCAAGGGACAGTGGGCACTGAAGCTTTCTTT; CDR3: CASSAQGTVGTEAFF
J: TRBJ2-2; size: few; length: 14; V: TRBV10-3; D: -; DNA: TGTGCCATGGCCGGGACACCCGACACCGGGGAGCTGTTTTTT; CDR3: CAMAGTPDTGELFF
J: TRBJ2-5; size: many; length: 14; V: TRBV6-1; D: -; DNA: TGTGCCAGCAGATCCCCGGGACAACAAGAGACCCAGTACTTC; CDR3: CASRSPGQQETQYF
J: TRBJ1-3; size: few; length: 11; V: TRBV6-2/TRBV6-3; D: -; DNA: TGTGCCAGCACAACGGGAAACACCATATATTTT; CDR3: CASTTGNTIYF
J: TRBJ1-1; size: -; length: 14; V: TRBV5-6; D: -; DNA: TGTGCCAGCAGCTTAGGGGTGGGGGGAGCTGAAGCTTTCTTT; CDR3: CASSLGVGGAEAFF
J: TRBJ1-1; size: few; length: 14; V: TRBV3-1; D: -; DNA: TGTGCCAGCAGCCAAAACGCAATGAACACTGAAGCTTTCTTT; CDR3: CASSQNAMNTEAFF
J: TRBJ1-5; size: many; length: 13; V: TRBV20-1; D: TRBD1; DNA: TGCAGTGCGGAGGGACAGGGCGATCAGCCCCAGCATTTT; CDR3: CSAEGQGDQPQHF
J: TRBJ1-1; size: many; length: 13; V: TRBV30; D: -; DNA: TGTGCCTGGAGCCCTGCCCCCGGGACTGAAGCTTTCTTT; CDR3: CAWSPAPGTEAFF
J: TRBJ1-2; size: many; length: 17; V: TRBV20-1; D: -; DNA: TGCAGTGCCCGACTCTGTTTCTGGGGGCATCGGGACTATGGCTACACCTTC; CDR3: CSARLCFWGHRDYGYTF
J: TRBJ1-2; size: -; length: 16; V: TRBV25-1; D: -; DNA: TGTGCCAGCAGTGAATTTGGTTGGATGACGGGTGAAGGCTACACCTTC; CDR3: CASSEFGWMTGEGYTF
J: TRBJ2-7; size: few; length: 24; V: TRBV28; D: TRBD2; DNA: TGTGCCAGCAGTTTATTTATGCCCTTCTCTCGTCGGACTAGCGGGACTCAGATCTCCTACGAGCAGTACTTC; CDR3: CASSLFMPFSRRTSGTQISYEQYF
J: TRBJ2-5; size: -; length: 15; V: TRBV3-1; D: -; DNA: TGTGCCAGCAGCCAAGGACGAGGGGATTTAGAGACCCAGTACTTC; CDR3: CASSQGRGDLETQYF
J: TRBJ2-2; size: -; length: 14; V: TRBV30; D: -; DNA: TGTGCCTGGAGTGTACCGGGAGCCTCCGGGGAGCTGTTTTTT; CDR3: CAWSVPGASGELFF
J: TRBJ1-1; size: -; length: 14; V: TRBV5-5; D: -; DNA: TGTGCCAGCAGCTTGGGACAGGCCGACACTGAAGCTTTCTTT; CDR3: CASSLGQADTEAFF
J: TRBJ2-3; size: -; length: 15; V: TRBV11-2; D: TRBD2; DNA: TGTGCCAGCAGCCCCGGGACTAGCGGGGATGTTACGCAGTATTTT; CDR3: CASSPGTSGDVTQYF
J: TRBJ2-1; size: -; length: 15; V: TRBV7-3; D: TRBD2; DNA: TGTGCCAGCAGCCCCGGACTAGCGGGAGTCGCTGAGCAGTTCTTC; CDR3: CASSPGLAGVAEQFF
J: TRBJ1-1; size: few; length: 14; V: TRBV6-5; D: -; DNA: TGTGCCAGCAGTTACGTGGGACGGCACAATGAAGCTTTCTTT; CDR3: CASSYVGRHNEAFF
J: TRBJ2-5; size: few; length: 13; V: TRBV7-2; D: -; DNA: TGTGCCAGCAACCCACCCCACCAAGAGACCCAGTACTTC; CDR3: CASNPPHQETQYF
J: TRBJ1-1; size: few; length: 11; V: TRBV30; D: -; DNA: TGTGCCTCGAGTGGGATCACTGAAGCTTTCTTT; CDR3: CASSGITEAFF
J: TRBJ1-4; size: many; length: 15; V: TRBV11-2; D: TRBD1; DNA: TGTGCCAGCAGCTTTCGGGGACAGGGGAATGAAAAACTGTTTTTT; CDR3: CASSFRGQGNEKLFF
J: TRBJ2-4; size: few; length: 13; V: TRBV7-9; D: TRBD1; DNA: TGTGCCAGCAGGCTCAACAGGGGAAACATTCAGTACTTC; CDR3: CASRLNRGNIQYF
J: TRBJ1-6; size: many; length: 15; V: TRBV12-3/TRBV12-4; D: -; DNA: TGTGCCAGCAGTCTCCTGGACTGGGAGAATTCACCCCTCCACTTT; CDR3: CASSLLDWENSPLHF
J: TRBJ2-2; size: -; length: 14; V: TRBV28; D: -; DNA: TGTGCCAGCAGTTTCGGCCAGACCACCGGGGAGCTGTTTTTT; CDR3: CASSFGQTTGELFF
J: TRBJ2-3; size: -; length: 16; V: TRBV6-1; D: TRBD2; DNA: TGTGCCAGCAGTAACCTAGCGGGGCCTACCACAGATACGCAGTATTTT; CDR3: CASSNLAGPTTDTQYF
J: TRBJ2-5; size: few; length: 12; V: TRBV20-1; D: -; DNA: TGCAGTGCTAGTTTCCGGGAGGAGACCCAGTACTTC; CDR3: CSASFREETQYF
J: TRBJ2-2; size: -; length: 19; V: TRBV7-8; D: -; DNA: TGTGCCAGCAGTCCAGCCAGAATAGCCAGGACCCTAGAGGCCGGGGAGCTGTTTTTT; CDR3: CASSPARIARTLEAGELFF
J: TRBJ2-7; size: -; length: 13; V: TRBV7-9; D: TRBD1; DNA: TGTGCCAGCAGCGGACAGGGATACCGCGAGCAGTACTTC; CDR3: CASSGQGYREQYF
J: TRBJ1-3; size: few; length: 13; V: TRBV7-3; D: -; DNA: TGTGCCAGCAGCCCCGAACCTGGAAACACCATATATTTT; CDR3: CASSPEPGNTIYF
J: TRBJ2-3; size: -; length: 17; V: TRBV28; D: TRBD2; DNA: TGTGCCAGCAGCGTCCCGCGGAGCGGGAGTAACCCAGATACGCAGTATTTT; CDR3: CASSVPRSGSNPDTQYF
J: TRBJ1-4; size: few; length: 13; V: TRBV20-1; D: TRBD1; DNA: TGCAGTGCTAGCCCCGGGACAGGCGAAAAACTGTTTTTT; CDR3: CSASPGTGEKLFF
J: TRBJ1-1; size: -; length: 15; V: TRBV7-8; D: -; DNA: TGTGCCACCAATGACCGGGACTTTTACATCACTGAAGCTTTCTTT; CDR3: CATNDRDFYITEAFF
J: TRBJ2-7; size: many; length: 13; V: TRBV6-1; D: -; DNA: TGTGCCAGCAGGAAGCCGACAGACTACGAGCAGTACTTC; CDR3: CASRKPTDYEQYF
J: TRBJ2-5; size: -; length: 15; V: TRBV24-1; D: TRBD2; DNA: TGTGCCACCAGTGGGGCGGGAGGGCCCGGGGAGACCCAGTACTTC; CDR3: CATSGAGGPGETQYF
J: TRBJ1-5; size: few; length: 15; V: TRBV13; D: -; DNA: TGTGCCAGCAGCTTAAAGTCTGGGTTAGACCAGCCCCAGCATTTT; CDR3: CASSLKSGLDQPQHF
J: TRBJ2-5; size: few; length: 18; V: TRBV11-2; D: TRBD2; DNA: TGTGCCAGCAGCTTCCTCCGGGGGCAGCGGGGGGGGAAAGAGACCCAGTACTTC; CDR3: CASSFLRGQRGGKETQYF
J: TRBJ2-1; size: few; length: 15; V: TRBV7-2; D: -; DNA: TGTGCCAGCAGCCGTCTCACCCGCTCCTACAATGAGCAGTTCTTC; CDR3: CASSRLTRSYNEQFF
J: TRBJ2-1; size: many; length: 12; V: TRBV12-3/TRBV12-4; D: -; DNA: TGTGCCAGCAGCACGGGACGAAATGAGCAGTTCTTC; CDR3: CASSTGRNEQFF
J: TRBJ1-2; size: few; length: 15; V: TRBV3-1; D: -; DNA: TGTGCCAGCAGCCAACAGAGTACCGGGTACTATGGCTACACCTTC; CDR3: CASSQQSTGYYGYTF